This T cell receptor beta chain was captured in a study of technical replicates of blood from a handful of donors. The germline V and J ends were trimmed by 3 bases and 4 bases, with 6 bases remaining between them. Looked up from germline, CDR1 is SEHNR and CDR2 is FQNEAQ (reference sequence). CDR3 size: 12 residues. This clone was found a few times. Libraries were prepared by immunoSEQ multiplex PCR; TCRdb keeps only in-frame clonotypes and omits some of them. Found here are about 14,000 clones, about four fifths of them singletons; the top ten hold roughly an eighth. The sequence was collected from a human donor in good health. The specimen sequenced was PBMCs. The chain employs TRBV7-9 and TRBJ2-5; D might be TRBD2 (5 bases). The CDR3 sequence is CASSFEGETQYF. CDR3 sequence (DNA): TGTGCCAGCAGCTTTGAGGGAGAGACCCAGTACTTC.